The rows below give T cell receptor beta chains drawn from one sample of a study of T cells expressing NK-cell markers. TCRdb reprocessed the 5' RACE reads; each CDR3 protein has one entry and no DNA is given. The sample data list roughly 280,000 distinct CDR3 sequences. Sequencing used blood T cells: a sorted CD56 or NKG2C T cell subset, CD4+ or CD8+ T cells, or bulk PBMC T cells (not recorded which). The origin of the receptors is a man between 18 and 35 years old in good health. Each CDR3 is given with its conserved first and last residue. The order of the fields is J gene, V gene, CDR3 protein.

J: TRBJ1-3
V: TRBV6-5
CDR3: CASSPAGLYSGNTIYF

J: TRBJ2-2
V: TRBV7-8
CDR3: CASSPTGAGLNTGELFF

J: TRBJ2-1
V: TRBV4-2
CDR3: CASSPDRVRYNEQFF

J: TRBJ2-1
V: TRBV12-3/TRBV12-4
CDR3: CASSFVASGTRPNEQFF

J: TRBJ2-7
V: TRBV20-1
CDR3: CSAQGWMVGYSYEQYF

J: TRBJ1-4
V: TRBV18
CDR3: CASSPQGRMNEKLFF

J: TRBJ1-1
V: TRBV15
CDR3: CATSRHQGYEAFF

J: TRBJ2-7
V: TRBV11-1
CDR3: CASSRLGSTYEQYF

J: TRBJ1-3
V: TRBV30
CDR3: CAWRPLAGNTIYF

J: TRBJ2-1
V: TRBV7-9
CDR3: CASSPRGGGLTTNEQFF

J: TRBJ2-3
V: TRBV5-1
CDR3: CASSLLGLGTDTQYF

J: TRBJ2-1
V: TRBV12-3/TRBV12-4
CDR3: CASSLARLGTGLHEQFF

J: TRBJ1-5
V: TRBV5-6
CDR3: CASSLRDGELYSNQPQHF

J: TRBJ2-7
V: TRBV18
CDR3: CASSPTYRDSIYEQYF

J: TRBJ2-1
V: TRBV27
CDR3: CASRLSGNEQFF

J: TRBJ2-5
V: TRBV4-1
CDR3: CASSQGPAQGERETQYF

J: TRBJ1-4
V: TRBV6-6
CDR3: CASNLREKLFF

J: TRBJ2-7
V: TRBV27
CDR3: CASRKTGRYEQYF

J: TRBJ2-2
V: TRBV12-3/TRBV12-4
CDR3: CASSARVSWGEGAGELLF

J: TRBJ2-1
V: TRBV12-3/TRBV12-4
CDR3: CASRGIAGLWSNEQFF

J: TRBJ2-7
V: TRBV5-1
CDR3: CASSLFEGIYEQYF

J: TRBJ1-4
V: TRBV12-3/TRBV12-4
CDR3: CASSPVTNEKLFF

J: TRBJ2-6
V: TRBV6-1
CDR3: CASSPRASSGANVLTF

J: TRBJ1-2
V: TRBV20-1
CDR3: CSAREPRAWDYGYTF

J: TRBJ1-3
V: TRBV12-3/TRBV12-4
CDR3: CASTGFIGNTIYF

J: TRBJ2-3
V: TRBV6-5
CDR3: CASRGADTQYF

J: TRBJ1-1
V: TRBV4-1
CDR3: CASSQESRTYEAFF

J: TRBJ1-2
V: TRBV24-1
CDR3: CATSEAGQGPGFGYTF

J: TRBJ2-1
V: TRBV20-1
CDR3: CSARDLAGVRNEQFF

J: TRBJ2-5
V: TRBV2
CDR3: CASSVGVLETQYF

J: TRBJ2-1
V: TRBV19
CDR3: CASRHFRDHNEQFF

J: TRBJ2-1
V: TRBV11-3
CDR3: CATRTISRTSGTTTGNEQFF

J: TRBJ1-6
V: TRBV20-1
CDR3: CSARDFSESSYNSPLHF

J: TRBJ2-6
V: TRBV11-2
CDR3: CASSQYSGANPSRANVLTF

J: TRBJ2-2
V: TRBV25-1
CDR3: CASIEGGLNTGELFF

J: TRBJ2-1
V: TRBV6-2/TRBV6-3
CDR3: CASSHPGTSGRAFELYNEQFF

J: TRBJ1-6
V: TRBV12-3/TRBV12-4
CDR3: CASSLLSGSPLHF

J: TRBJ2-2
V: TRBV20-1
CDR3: CSASQGGDTGELFF

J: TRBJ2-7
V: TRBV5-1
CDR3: CASSSRQGALVESSYEQYF

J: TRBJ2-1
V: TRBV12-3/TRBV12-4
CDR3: CASTFSRVRDEQFF

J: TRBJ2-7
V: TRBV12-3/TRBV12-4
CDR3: CASSLSGRANHEQYF

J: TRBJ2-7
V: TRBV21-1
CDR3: CASSSRDRVYEQYF

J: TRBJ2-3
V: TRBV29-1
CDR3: CSVEYRDPDTQYF

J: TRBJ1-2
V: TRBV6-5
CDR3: CASSGYRGYTF

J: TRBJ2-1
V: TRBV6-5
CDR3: CASSYGRQGLGYNEQFF

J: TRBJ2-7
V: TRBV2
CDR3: CASSAGYEQYF

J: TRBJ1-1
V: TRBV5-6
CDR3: CASSLTSRTAFF

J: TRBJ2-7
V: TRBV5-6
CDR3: CASSLAGRVYEQYF

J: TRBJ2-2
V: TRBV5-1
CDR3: CASRSLGRGTGELFF

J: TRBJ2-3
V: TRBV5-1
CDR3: CASSHQGGTVGGDTQYF

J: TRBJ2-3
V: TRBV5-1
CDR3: CASSPGTRGRDTQYF

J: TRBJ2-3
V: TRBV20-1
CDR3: CSASPPLFKGGSTDTQYF

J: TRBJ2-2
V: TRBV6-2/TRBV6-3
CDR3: CASSRPGLHLTGELFF

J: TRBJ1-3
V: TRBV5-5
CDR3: CASSRGDGRGNTIYF